These 16 T cell receptor beta chains share one sample of origin, sequenced in a study of blood T cell repertoires in COVID-19 (dated by TCRdb to about 2020). The method was the immunoSEQ multiplex PCR assay. The source is immuneACCESS, and TCRdb retained only in-frame sequences with V and J called. Part of the clones is not carried over; for the studies checked, unresolved V genes explain less than half of this, and the remainder is unexplained. This sample is represented by 90,000 or so clones; approximately 79% of them were singletons. The ten largest clonotypes hold under 15% of the sample. The specimen sequenced was peripheral blood. The receptors come from a woman over 75 with acute or convalescent COVID-19.

This clone has only a few counts. V and J are TRBV6-1 and TRBJ1-4; no definite D call. Trimming shortened V by 1 base and J by 5 bases, and 11 bases separated the two germline ends. The CDR3 spans 15 residues. CDR1 MNHNS and CDR2 SASEGT come from the germline V gene. The CDR3: CASSEVPAQNEKLFF. CDR3 bases: TGTGCCAGCAGTGAAGTCCCCGCACAGAATGAAAAACTGTTTTTT.

The chain has TRBV30 and TRBJ2-1; 8 bases align to TRBD2. Germline trimming cut 0 bases from V and 3 bases from J; bases unmatched to any gene: 4. This CDR3 is built from 15 residues. From germline, CDR1 is GTSNPN and CDR2 SVGIG (reference sequence). CDR3 nucleotide sequence: TGTGCCTGGAGTGTACCGGGGACTAGCTACAATGAGCAGTTCTTC. Encoded protein: CAWSVPGTSYNEQFF.

V gene TRBV7-9 combines with J gene TRBJ2-3, with TRBD1 identical over 7 bases. V was pared by 5 bases and J by 2 bases, with 10 bases of the junction left unmatched. Germline-derived CDR1 and CDR2 are SEHNR and FQNEAQ (reference sequence). This CDR3 region has 16 residues. The CDR3 nucleotides read TGTGCCAGCAGCCGAGTCCCGGGACAGCCCACAGATACGCAGTATTTT. Amino acids: CASSRVPGQPTDTQYF.

J is TRBJ1-2 and V is TRBV27, with 7 positions matching TRBD1. The junction had 7 bases not matched to a gene; V was cut back by 6 bases and J by 6 bases. This CDR3 region has 13 residues. CDR1 and CDR2 (germline): MNHEY, SMNVEV (reference sequence). The CDR3 bases are TGTGCCAGCAGGCCGACAGGGTCCCATGGCTACACCTTC. It encodes CASRPTGSHGYTF.

The chain joins TRBV30 to TRBJ1-5; D not resolved. Trimming left V 0 bases short and J 5 bases short, with 11 bases between. CDR1 is GTSNPN, CDR2 SVGIG, per germline (reference sequence). This CDR3 has 14 amino acids. As DNA, the CDR3 is TGTGCCTGGAGTGTAAGTACATATGATCAGCCCCAGCATTTT. Amino acids: CAWSVSTYDQPQHF.

DNA of the CDR3: TGTGCCAGCAGCTTGGACGGGTATCCCAATCAGCCCCAGCATTTT. Translation: CASSLDGYPNQPQHF. The chain links TRBV5-6 to TRBJ1-5; D not resolved. The V and J ends lost 0 bases and 3 bases respectively, with 10 bases between them. Germline CDR1 and CDR2: SGHDT and YYEEEE. There are 15 residues in the CDR3.

The chain has TRBV14 and TRBJ2-1; perhaps TRBD2 as D (6 bases). The germline V gene encodes CDR1 SGHDN and CDR2 FVKESK. The CDR3 covers 15 residues. V was shortened by 5 bases and J by 1 base, with 12 bases between the two germline ends. CDR3 residues: CASSLPGLSYNEQFF. The CDR3 DNA is TGTGCCAGCAGCTTGCCGGGACTTTCCTACAATGAGCAGTTCTTC.

The chain joins TRBV28 to TRBJ1-2, with D possibly matching TRBD1 (5 bases). V was cut by 5 bases and J by 3 bases, with 10 bases left in between. Germline V gene data show CDR1 as MDHEN and CDR2 as SYDVKM. This CDR3 contains 13 residues. CDR3 in amino acids: CASSTSGYYGYTF. For the CDR3, the DNA is TGTGCCAGCAGTACCTCAGGGTACTATGGCTACACCTTC.

CDR3 DNA: TGTGCCAGCAGCCGGGACAGGGCTTATGGAAACACCATATATTTT. Its protein product is CASSRDRAYGNTIYF. The chain employs TRBV7-9 and TRBJ1-3; 9 positions match TRBD1. CDR1 is SEHNR, CDR2 FQNEAQ, per germline (reference sequence). This CDR3 is 15 amino acids long. The ends lost 5 bases at V and 3 bases at J; junction bases unmatched: 5.

The chain links TRBV5-4 to TRBJ2-1; 10 positions agree with TRBD1. Trimming took 4 bases from V and 2 from J; bases not matched to a gene: 6. The CDR3 covers 16 residues. The germline CDR1 and CDR2 sequences are SGHNT and YYREEE (reference sequence). The CDR3 loop reads CASSGPDRGTYNEQFF. The CDR3 DNA sequence: TGTGCCAGCAGCGGACCGGACAGGGGGACCTACAATGAGCAGTTCTTC.

This chain joins TRBV29-1 and TRBJ2-5; D unclear. Germline V lookup: CDR1 SQVTM, CDR2 ANQGSEA. V lost 5 bases and J lost 5, with 9 bases in between. CDR3 size: 11 residues. CDR3 coding DNA: TGCAGCGTTTCTCCGGAGGAGACCCAGTACTTC. This codes for CSVSPEETQYF.

The chain is built from TRBV5-1 and TRBJ1-6, with 8 positions matching TRBD1. Per the germline V gene, CDR1 is SGHRS and CDR2 is YFSETQ. The CDR3 runs to 16 residues. V trimming: 0 bases; J trimming: 10 bases; junction bases outside the gene matches: 9. The CDR3 region is CASSLGQGRRGSPLHF. CDR3 nucleotide sequence: TGCGCCAGCAGCTTGGGACAGGGGCGAAGAGGGTCACCCCTCCACTTT.

This clone was found many times. The genes are TRBV24-1 and TRBJ2-3, with TRBD1 matching 12 bases. Trimming removed 2 bases from V and 6 bases from J; junction bases left unmatched: 14. This CDR3 is built from 19 residues. Looked up from germline, CDR1 is KGHDR and CDR2 is SFDVKD. The CDR3 protein is CATSDSRDRGRRFLDTQYF. The CDR3 bases are TGTGCCACCAGTGATTCCCGGGACAGGGGGCGCCGGTTCCTGGATACGCAGTATTTT.

V is TRBV5-1 and J is TRBJ2-1, with 11 bases fitting TRBD2. Germline lookup yields CDR1 SGHRS and CDR2 YFSETQ. V dropped 4 bases and J dropped 4; count of bases not matched to a gene: 4. This CDR3 is 15 amino acids long. CDR3 amino acids: CASSLTSGGYNEQFF. In nucleotides, the CDR3 is TGCGCCAGCAGCCTCACTAGCGGGGGTTACAATGAGCAGTTCTTC.

The chain carries TRBV25-1 and TRBJ1-1; possible D gene TRBD1, 6 bases. Germline V gene lookup returns CDR1 MGHDK and CDR2 SYGVNS. The ends were cut back, 6 bases at V and 5 bases at J, with 7 bases in the middle. The length of the CDR3 is 11 residues. DNA for the CDR3: TGTGCCAGCAGAAGGGGGACTGAAGCTTTCTTT. This gives the protein CASRRGTEAFF.

The chain combines TRBV6-1 with TRBJ1-2, with 10 bases that match TRBD1. J gave up 5 bases and V 1 base, and 4 bases lay outside the gene matches. The germline V gene encodes CDR1 MNHNS and CDR2 SASEGT. This CDR3 contains 15 residues. The CDR3 loop reads CASSEDDRGQYGYTF. CDR3 bases: TGTGCCAGCAGTGAAGATGACAGGGGGCAGTATGGCTACACCTTC.